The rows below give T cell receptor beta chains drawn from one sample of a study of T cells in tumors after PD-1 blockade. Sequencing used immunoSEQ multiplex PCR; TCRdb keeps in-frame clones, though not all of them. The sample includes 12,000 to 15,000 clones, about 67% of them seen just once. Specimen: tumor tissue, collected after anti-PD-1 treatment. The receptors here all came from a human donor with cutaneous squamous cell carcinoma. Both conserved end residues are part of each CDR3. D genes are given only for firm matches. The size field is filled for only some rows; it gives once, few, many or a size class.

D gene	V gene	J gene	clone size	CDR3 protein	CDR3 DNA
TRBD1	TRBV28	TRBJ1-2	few	CASSHDRGGYGYTF	TGTGCCAGCAGTCACGACAGGGGGGGGTATGGCTACACCTTC
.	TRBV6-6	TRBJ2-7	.	CASSRERTYEQYF	TGTGCCAGCAGCAGAGAACGTACCTACGAGCAGTACTTC
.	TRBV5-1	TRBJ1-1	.	CASSPRGNTEAFF	TGCGCCAGCAGCCCGAGGGGGAACACTGAAGCTTTCTTT
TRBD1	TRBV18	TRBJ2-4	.	CASSPPTGEPKNIQYF	TGTGCCAGCTCACCACCGACAGGGGAACCCAAAAACATTCAGTACTTC
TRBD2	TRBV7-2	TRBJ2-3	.	CASSSRWVLARGGDTQYF	TGTGCCAGCAGCTCCCGATGGGTACTAGCCCGGGGGGGAGATACGCAGTATTTT
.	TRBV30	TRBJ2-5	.	CAWSGTGQETQYF	TGTGCCTGGAGTGGTACGGGACAAGAGACCCAGTACTTC
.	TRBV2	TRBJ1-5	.	CASMQESNQPQHF	TGTGCCAGCATGCAGGAGAGCAATCAGCCCCAGCATTTT
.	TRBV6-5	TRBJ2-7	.	CASSRKTGPHEQYF	TGTGCCAGCAGTCGGAAGACAGGTCCGCACGAGCAGTACTTC
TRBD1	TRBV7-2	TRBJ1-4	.	CASSLTGVSEKLFF	TGTGCCAGCAGCCTTACAGGGGTCAGCGAAAAACTGTTTTTT
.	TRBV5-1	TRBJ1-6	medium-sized	CASNPGSSYNSPLHF	TGCGCCAGCAACCCGGGAAGCTCCTATAATTCACCCCTCCACTTT
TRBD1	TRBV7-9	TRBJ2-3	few	CASSRTGLRDTQYF	TGTGCCAGCAGCCGGACAGGCCTTAGGGATACGCAGTATTTT
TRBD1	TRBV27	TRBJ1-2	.	CASSPPGQGALDGYTF	TGTGCCAGCAGTCCCCCGGGACAGGGGGCATTGGATGGCTACACCTTC
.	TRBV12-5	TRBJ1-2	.	CASGLSTQGLHGYTF	TGTGCTAGTGGTTTGTCGACACAGGGTCTACATGGCTACACCTTC
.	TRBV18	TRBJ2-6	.	CASSPQVVRSGANVLTF	TGTGCCAGCTCACCACAGGTTGTCCGCTCTGGGGCCAACGTCCTGACTTTC
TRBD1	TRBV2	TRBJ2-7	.	CASRTGQGVYEQYF	TGTGCCAGCAGAACGGGACAGGGGGTATACGAGCAGTACTTC
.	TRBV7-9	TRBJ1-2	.	CASSFRVGRAGYTF	TGTGCCAGCAGCTTCCGTGTGGGGAGGGCTGGCTACACCTTC
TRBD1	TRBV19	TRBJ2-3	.	CASRRGTGGADTQYF	TGTGCCAGTAGAAGGGGGACAGGGGGCGCAGATACGCAGTATTTT
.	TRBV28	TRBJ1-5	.	CASSPVGGGQRQPQHF	TGTGCCAGCAGTCCCGTTGGCGGGGGACAACGACAGCCCCAGCATTTT
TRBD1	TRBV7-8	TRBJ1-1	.	CASSPDRGKAFF	TGTGCCAGCAGCCCTGACAGGGGCAAAGCTTTCTTT
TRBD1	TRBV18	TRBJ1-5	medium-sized	CASSPPGQGVGNQPQHF	TGTGCCAGCTCACCACCGGGACAGGGGGTGGGCAATCAGCCCCAGCATTTT
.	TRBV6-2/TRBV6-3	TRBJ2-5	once	CASSYQGFWQETQYF	TGTGCCAGCAGTTACCAGGGGTTTTGGCAAGAGACCCAGTACTTC
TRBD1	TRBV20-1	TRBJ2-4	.	CSASRGLAKNIQYF	TGCAGTGCTAGTAGGGGGCTGGCCAAAAACATTCAGTACTTC
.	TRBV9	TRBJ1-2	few	CASSPGGQRVYGYTF	TGTGCCAGCAGCCCAGGAGGACAGCGCGTATATGGCTACACCTTC
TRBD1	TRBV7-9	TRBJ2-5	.	CASRRTGDQETQYF	TGTGCCAGCAGGAGGACAGGGGATCAAGAGACCCAGTACTTC
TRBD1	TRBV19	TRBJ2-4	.	CASSLLPGQGVGNIQYF	TGTGCCAGTAGCCTCCTCCCGGGACAGGGAGTAGGAAACATTCAGTACTTC
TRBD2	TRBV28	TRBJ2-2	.	CASSRTGGKLFF	TGTGCCAGCAGTAGAACGGGAGGGAAGCTGTTTTTT
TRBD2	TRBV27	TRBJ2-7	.	CASRSGSYEQYF	TGTGCCAGCCGTAGCGGGAGCTACGAGCAGTACTTC
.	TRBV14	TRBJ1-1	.	CASSHMAATGAIPQLPEAFF	TGTGCCAGCAGCCATATGGCCGCGACGGGGGCGATTCCCCAGCTCCCTGAAGCTTTCTTT
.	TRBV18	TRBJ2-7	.	CASSSYDEQYF	TGTGCCAGCTCATCCTATGACGAGCAGTACTTC
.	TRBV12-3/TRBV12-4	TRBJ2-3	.	CASSPSGRTQYF	TGTGCCAGCAGTCCATCGGGCAGGACGCAGTATTTT
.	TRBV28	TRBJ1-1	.	CASSATGKAFF	TGTGCCAGCAGTGCCACAGGGAAAGCTTTCTTT
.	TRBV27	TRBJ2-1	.	CASSPRDISYNEQFF	TGTGCCAGCAGTCCTCGGGACATTTCTTACAATGAGCAGTTCTTC
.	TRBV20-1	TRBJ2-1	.	CRWTNYNEQFF	TGCAGGTGGACTAACTACAATGAGCAGTTCTTC
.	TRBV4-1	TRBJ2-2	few	CASSQESTARTGELFF	TGCGCCAGCAGCCAAGAGTCGACGGCACGAACCGGGGAGCTGTTTTTT
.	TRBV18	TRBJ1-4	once	CASSPAISPRDKLFF	TGTGCCAGCTCACCGGCGATATCACCCCGGGATAAACTGTTTTTT
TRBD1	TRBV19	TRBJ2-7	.	CASSMDAAGGYLYEQYF	TGTGCCAGTAGTATGGATGCAGCAGGGGGCTACCTATACGAGCAGTACTTC
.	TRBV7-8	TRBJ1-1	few	CASSLAWGNTEAFF	TGTGCCAGCAGCTTAGCGTGGGGGAACACTGAAGCTTTCTTT
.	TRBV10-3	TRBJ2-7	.	CAIKGEVVKDEQYF	TGTGCCATCAAAGGGGAGGTAGTTAAAGACGAGCAGTACTTC
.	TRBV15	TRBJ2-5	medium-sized	CATSRDNQKETQYF	TGTGCCACCAGCAGAGATAACCAGAAAGAGACCCAGTACTTC
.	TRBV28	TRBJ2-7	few	CASTYAVPSYEQYF	TGTGCCAGCACCTATGCAGTGCCCTCCTACGAGCAGTACTTC
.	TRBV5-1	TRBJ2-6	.	CASSLFSVSSSGANVLTF	TGCGCCAGCAGCTTGTTCTCGGTTTCCAGCTCTGGGGCCAACGTCCTGACTTTC
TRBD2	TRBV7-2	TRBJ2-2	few	CASSSPSGSITGELFF	TGTGCCAGCAGTAGTCCCAGCGGGAGTATTACCGGGGAGCTGTTTTTT
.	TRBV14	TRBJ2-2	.	CASRALSVHRGAVF	TGTGCCAGCAGGGCCCTCAGCGTTCACCGGGGAGCTGTTTTT
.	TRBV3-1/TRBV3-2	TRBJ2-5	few	CASSHSGRRAQETQYF	TGTGCCAGCAGCCATTCTGGGCGGCGGGCCCAAGAGACCCAGTACTTC
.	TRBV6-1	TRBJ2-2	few	CASTPSGYTGELFF	TGTGCCAGCACCCCCTCGGGGTACACCGGGGAGCTGTTTTTT
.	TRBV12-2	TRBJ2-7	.	CASRSWTSGGLGQYF	TGTGCAAGTCGCTCCTGGACTAGCGGGGGGCTAGGGCAGTACTTC
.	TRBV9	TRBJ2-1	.	CASSADEFRHNEQFF	TGTGCCAGCAGCGCGGACGAGTTTCGCCACAATGAGCAGTTCTTC
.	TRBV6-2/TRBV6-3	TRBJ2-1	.	CASSFGSASHLYNEQFF	TGTGCCAGCAGTTTTGGTTCGGCTAGCCATTTATACAATGAGCAGTTCTTC
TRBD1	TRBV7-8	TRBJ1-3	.	CASSLTGTGGFSGNTIYF	TGTGCCAGCAGCTTAACCGGGACAGGGGGCTTCTCTGGAAACACCATATATTTT
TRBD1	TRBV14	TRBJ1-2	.	CASSHLSSTGGAGGYTF	TGTGCCAGCAGCCACCTTTCCTCGACAGGGGGCGCGGGGGGCTACACCTTC
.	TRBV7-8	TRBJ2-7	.	CASSLLDEQYF	TGTGCCAGCAGCTTACTGGACGAGCAGTACTTC
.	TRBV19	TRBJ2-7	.	CASSIKSSYEQYF	TGTGCCAGTAGTATAAAGAGCTCCTACGAGCAGTACTTC
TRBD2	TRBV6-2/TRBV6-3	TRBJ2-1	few	CASSYRAGGSRFF	TGTGCCAGCAGTTACCGAGCGGGGGGGTCCCGGTTCTTC
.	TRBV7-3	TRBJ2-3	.	CASSSRGLGDTQYF	TGTGCCAGCAGCTCCAGGGGTTTGGGAGATACGCAGTATTTT
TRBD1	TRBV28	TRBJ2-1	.	CASRGQGRVNEQFF	TGTGCCAGCAGGGGACAGGGCAGGGTCAATGAGCAGTTCTTC
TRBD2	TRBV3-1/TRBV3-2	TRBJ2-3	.	CASSPGGPADTQYF	TGTGCCAGCAGCCCGGGGGGGCCGGCAGATACGCAGTATTTT
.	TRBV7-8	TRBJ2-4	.	CASSSAGFLGNIQYF	TGTGCCAGCAGCTCAGCCGGGTTTTTGGGGAACATTCAGTACTTC
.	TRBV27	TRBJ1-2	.	CASSLGPNYGYTF	TGTGCCAGCAGTTTAGGCCCCAACTATGGCTACACCTTC